A selection of T cell receptor beta chains follows, all from one sample in a study of long-term antiretroviral therapy in people with HIV. Using immunoSEQ multiplex PCR, the repertoire was profiled, and TCRdb retains in-frame clones only, with some absent. The sample includes 25,000 to 35,000 clones, 86% seen only once; the top ten take roughly 5%. Source: unsorted PBMCs, taken 0.8 years after starting antiretroviral therapy. These receptors all come from a woman in her 30s with HIV. Each CDR3 is given with its conserved first and last residue. A D gene is named only where the DNA matches it firmly. Clone sizes are given selectively: once, few, many, or a class where the clone is expanded.

D gene: TRBD1
J gene: TRBJ2-5
V gene: TRBV18
clone size: NA
CDR3 protein: CASQGQAGYLGQETQYF
CDR3 DNA: TGTGCCAGCCAGGGACAGGCGGGTTATTTGGGACAAGAGACCCAGTACTTC

D gene: TRBD1
J gene: TRBJ1-2
V gene: TRBV4-1
clone size: few
CDR3 protein: CASSQDAGTGEAYGYTF
CDR3 DNA: TGCGCCAGCAGCCAAGATGCTGGGACAGGGGAAGCCTATGGCTACACCTTC

D gene: NA
J gene: TRBJ1-4
V gene: TRBV5-1
clone size: NA
CDR3 protein: CASSLMGGRATNEKLFF
CDR3 DNA: TGCGCCAGCAGCTTAATGGGGGGAAGGGCAACTAATGAAAAACTGTTTTTT

D gene: NA
J gene: TRBJ2-5
V gene: TRBV4-1
clone size: NA
CDR3 protein: CASSQDRTVPGGTQYF
CDR3 DNA: TGCGCCAGCAGCCAAGATCGGACAGTCCCCGGGGGGACCCAGTACTTC

D gene: NA
J gene: TRBJ1-3
V gene: TRBV6-5
clone size: NA
CDR3 protein: CASSSRVGRDTIYF
CDR3 DNA: TGTGCCAGCAGTTCCCGGGTGGGAAGGGACACCATATATTTT

D gene: NA
J gene: TRBJ2-1
V gene: TRBV7-9
clone size: NA
CDR3 protein: CASSPPGHNNNEQFF
CDR3 DNA: TGTGCCAGCAGTCCTCCGGGACACAACAACAATGAGCAGTTCTTC

D gene: NA
J gene: TRBJ1-2
V gene: TRBV2
clone size: once
CDR3 protein: CASTTQGPHYGYTF
CDR3 DNA: TGTGCCAGCACCACCCAGGGGCCCCACTACGGCTACACCTTC

D gene: NA
J gene: TRBJ1-3
V gene: TRBV19
clone size: NA
CDR3 protein: CASSLSHRTTGNTIYF
CDR3 DNA: TGTGCCAGTAGCCTATCGCATCGGACGACTGGAAACACCATATATTTT

D gene: NA
J gene: TRBJ1-6
V gene: TRBV6-5
clone size: NA
CDR3 protein: CASAGKNSPLHF
CDR3 DNA: TGTGCCAGCGCAGGGAAGAATTCACCCCTCCACTTT

D gene: NA
J gene: TRBJ2-7
V gene: TRBV4-2
clone size: medium-sized
CDR3 protein: CASSQEGEGEQYF
CDR3 DNA: TGTGCCAGCAGCCAAGAGGGAGAGGGCGAGCAGTACTTC